This passage covers 8 T cell receptor beta chains from one sample sequenced in a study of blood T cell repertoires in COVID-19. Repertoires were generated with immunoSEQ multiplex PCR, while TCRdb's copy carries only in-frame clones and drops some. The sample carries 170,000 or so clones, roughly 84% recorded once. The specimen sequenced was peripheral blood. The receptors derive from an older woman with acute or convalescent COVID-19.

This rearrangement joins TRBV18 to TRBJ2-2; a weak D match, TRBD1 (6 bases). The V and J ends lost 2 bases and 4 bases respectively, with 11 bases between them. The germline V gene encodes CDR1 KGHSH and CDR2 LQKENI. This CDR3 is 15 amino acids long. Here the CDR3 reads CASSPSDSSTGELFF. The CDR3 region has the DNA TGTGCCAGCTCACCATCGGACAGTTCCACCGGGGAGCTGTTTTTT.

This clone showed up just a few times. This chain uses TRBV7-3 with TRBJ1-1; 10 bases align to TRBD1. Germline lookup yields CDR1 SGHTA and CDR2 FQGTGA. The CDR3 length is 15 residues. J was trimmed by 4 bases and V by 4 bases; bases with no gene match: 6. The CDR3, as DNA: TGTGCCAGCAGCTCTTTCGGACAGGGGGTCACTGAAGCTTTCTTT. Protein: CASSSFGQGVTEAFF.

This chain joins TRBV7-8 and TRBJ2-3, with D possibly being TRBD1 (5 bases). Trimming pared 1 base from V and 1 base from J, leaving 15 bases between. This CDR3 spans 17 amino acids. Per the germline V gene, CDR1 is SGHVS and CDR2 is FQNEAQ. CDR3 residues: CASSLVDGRAGTDTQYF. In nucleotides, the CDR3 is TGTGCCAGCAGCTTAGTCGATGGCAGGGCCGGCACAGATACGCAGTATTTT.

The chain is built from TRBV5-1 and TRBJ1-1, with D unclear. Germline loops: CDR1 SGHRS, CDR2 YFSETQ. This CDR3 is built from 13 residues. V lost 5 bases to trimming and J lost 0 bases, with 8 bases between them. The CDR3 DNA is TGCGCCAGCAGTCCTAGTATGAACACTGAAGCTTTCTTT. Translating it yields CASSPSMNTEAFF.

The chain recombines TRBV6-2 or TRBV6-3 with TRBJ2-7; 9 positions match TRBD1. The J segment lost 0 bases and the V segment lost 2 bases, leaving 5 bases of the junction unmatched. The germline V gene encodes CDR1 MNHEY and CDR2 SVGEGT. The CDR3 is made up of 16 amino acids. CDR3 residues: CASSYETGGNSYEQYF. The CDR3 DNA reads TGTGCCAGCAGTTACGAGACAGGGGGGAACTCCTACGAGCAGTACTTC.

The chain uses TRBV7-9 and TRBJ1-1; 8 nucleotides match TRBD1. This CDR3 spans 16 amino acids. V was clipped by 5 bases and J by 1 base; unmatched bases: 9. CDR1 and CDR2 from the germline V gene are SEHNR and FQNEAQ (reference sequence). The CDR3 coding sequence is TGTGCCAGCAGCGTCATCCGGACAGGGAAGAACACTGAAGCTTTCTTT. Encoded protein: CASSVIRTGKNTEAFF.

This rearrangement joins TRBV5-4 to TRBJ2-7, with D possibly being TRBD2 (5 bases). This CDR3 has 15 amino acids. The germline CDR1 and CDR2 sequences are SGHNT and YYREEE (reference sequence). V was pared by 4 bases and J by 0 bases, with 14 bases between. The DNA for the CDR3 is TGTGCCAGCAGCCCACAACTAGGCTCCTCCTACGAGCAGTACTTC. Its translation: CASSPQLGSSYEQYF.

The chain has TRBV6-1 and TRBJ1-3; D unclear. Between the trimmed V and J ends, which lost 3 bases and 0 bases, there was a span of 12 bases. Germline V gene lookup returns CDR1 MNHNS and CDR2 SASEGT. The CDR3 is made up of 16 amino acids. CDR3 nucleotides: TGTGCCAGCAGTGAGTGGGAGTTTGACTCTGGAAACACCATATATTTT. Amino acids: CASSEWEFDSGNTIYF.